The present entry profiles one T cell receptor (beta chain) with its context. Antigen: not known. The record originates from a study of radiation and T cells in renal cell carcinoma. Findings of the study overall: In blood, top tumor clones expanded by 2 weeks, shrinking by 4.

Assay: immunoSEQ multiplex PCR; the TCRdb copy retains only in-frame clones and omits some. This table has fewer than 200,000 clones, about 88% appearing once. Stated time point: blood 4 weeks post-SBRT, at nephrectomy. The sample's treatment: 15 Gy SBRT to primary tumor, nephrectomy 4 weeks later. Nephrectomy followed 15 Gy stereotactic body radiation by 4 weeks. After SBRT, blood was collected at 2 and 4 weeks, plus baseline. The patient's renal cell carcinoma had clear cell pathology. V gave up 7 bases and J gave up 2 bases, with 9 bases separating them. This CDR3 is 13 amino acids long. CDR1 and CDR2 from the germline V gene are MGHDK and SYGVNS.

The sequence was collected from a woman aged 45-65 years with renal cell carcinoma. The chain links TRBV25-1 to TRBJ1-3; D gene uncertain. Material: blood, obtained from a patient whose treatment included radiotherapy and nephrectomy. The CDR3 protein is CASTYSAGNTIYF. CDR3 in DNA: TGTGCCAGCACATACTCCGCTGGAAACACCATATATTTT.